Following are 9 T cell receptor beta chains from one sample sequenced in a study of cytomegalovirus exposure and HLA in healthy donors. It was with 60 Vbeta and 13 Jbeta primers that the PCR ran. Using immunoSEQ multiplex PCR, the repertoire was profiled, and TCRdb retains in-frame clones only, with some absent. The sample shows roughly 100,000 clones, roughly 85% of them seen only once. The specimen was PBMCs. These receptor sequences come from a man aged 40-55 years in good health and CMV-seronegative.

The genes are TRBV5-1 and TRBJ1-2, with D possibly being TRBD1 (6 bases). This CDR3 region has 14 residues. Germline-derived CDR1 and CDR2 are SGHRS and YFSETQ. V was cut by 2 bases and J by 2 bases, with 10 bases left in between. CDR3 coding DNA: TGCGCCAGCAGCTTTTGGGGGCAGAACTATGGCTACACCTTC. This gives the protein CASSFWGQNYGYTF.

Only a few counts were recorded for this clone. The chain joins TRBV6-4 to TRBJ1-2; 10 bases align to TRBD1. V gave up 4 bases and J gave up 3 bases; unmatched junction bases: 5. Germline V gives CDR1 MRHNA, CDR2 SNTAGT. The CDR3 totals 15 residues. CDR3 nucleotides: TGTGCCAGCAGTGCAACCGGGACAGGGGACTATGGCTACACCTTC. This codes for CASSATGTGDYGYTF.

The chain joins TRBV4-3 to TRBJ1-4; TRBD1 agrees at 7 bases. With 4 bases clipped from V and 8 bases from J, the junction kept 13 bases outside the gene matches. Germline CDR1 and CDR2: LGHNA and YSLEER. CDR3 length: 16 residues. DNA of the CDR3: TGCGCCAGCAGCCCCAGGAAGGGGGCAGGTGAGGAAAAACTGTTTTTT. Translation gives CASSPRKGAGEEKLFF.

The CDR3 loop is CASSPIGTGGTEAFF. The CDR3, as DNA: TGTGCCAGCAGCCCGATCGGGACAGGGGGTACTGAAGCTTTCTTT. J is TRBJ1-1 and V is TRBV7-9; 11 nucleotides match TRBD1. The CDR3 is 15 residues long. Germline CDR1 reads SEHNR; CDR2 reads FQNEAQ (reference sequence). The V and J ends lost 5 bases and 5 bases, in that order; junction bases with no gene match: 7.

This clone showed up just once. V gene TRBV5-1 combines with J gene TRBJ2-1; 11 positions agree with TRBD2. The CDR3 contains 15 residues. Germline V lookup: CDR1 SGHRS, CDR2 YFSETQ. V was clipped by 4 bases and J by 6 bases; unmatched bases: 6. The CDR3 bases are TGCGCCAGCAGCCTTAGCGGGGGGGCGAGCAATGAGCAGTTCTTC. Protein product: CASSLSGGASNEQFF.

The V call is TRBV10-3, the J call TRBJ2-3, with TRBD1 matching over 10 bases. CDR1 is ENHRY, CDR2 SYGVKD, per germline. The CDR3 loop spans 13 amino acids. V shed 6 bases and J 6 bases; nucleotides not matched to a gene: 3. The CDR3 bases are TGTGCCATCAGAGGGACAGGGGTTGATACGCAGTATTTT. Translating gives CAIRGTGVDTQYF.

The chain links TRBV5-1 to TRBJ1-5; 9 nucleotides line up with TRBD1. CDR1 is SGHRS and CDR2 is YFSETQ in the germline V gene. Trimming cost V 2 bases and J 3 bases; bases outside gene matches: 3. The CDR3 loop spans 15 amino acids. The CDR3 DNA reads as TGCGCCAGCAGCTTACAGGGGGCCATCAATCAGCCCCAGCATTTT. Translated, it gives CASSLQGAINQPQHF. The full variable domain, in which reference TRBV5-1 and TRBJ1-5 provide the parts outside the CDR3, is KAGVTQTPRYLIKTRGQQVTLSCSPISGHRSVSWYQQTPGQGLQFLFEYFSETQRNKGNFPGRFSGRQFSNSRSEMNVSTLELGDSALYLCASSLQGAINQPQHFGDGTRLSIL.

This chain uses TRBV10-3 with TRBJ2-1; 10 positions agree with TRBD2. V dropped 10 bases and J dropped 3; count of bases not matched to a gene: 3. Per the germline V gene, CDR1 is ENHRY and CDR2 is SYGVKD. This CDR3 comprises 13 residues. This CDR3 reads CATLAGGYNEQFF. For the CDR3, the DNA is TGTGCCACTTTAGCGGGGGGCTACAATGAGCAGTTCTTC.

CDR3 region: CASSVLGAPEAFF. The CDR3 nucleotides read TGTGCCAGCAGCGTATTGGGGGCCCCTGAAGCTTTCTTT. This chain links TRBV9 with TRBJ1-1; tentatively, D is TRBD1 (6 bases). Trimming stripped 1 base from V and 6 bases from J, with 10 bases between. The CDR3 is made up of 13 amino acids. The germline CDR1 and CDR2 sequences are SGDLS and YYNGEE.